This entry concerns a single TCR beta chain. The source of the sample is a study of OX40 agonist ivuxolimab in advanced cancers. At the level of the study: Under the entry rules, prior anti-PD-1, anti-PD-L1 or anti-CTLA-4 therapy was allowed, and roughly 39% had some. Three patients had partial responses: one hepatocellular carcinoma, two cutaneous melanoma.

Germline values: CDR1 SNHLY, CDR2 FYNNEI. Trimming removed 7 bases at V and 3 bases at J, with 16 bases between. The CDR3 runs to 15 residues. With autoimmune disease history or systemic immunosuppression, patients were excluded. The data were produced by immunoSEQ multiplex PCR, yet TCRdb's version contains in-frame clones alone and is incomplete. The table lists more than 85,000 clones, more than 70% of them singletons. This TCR derives from an adult with an advanced solid tumor such as melanoma, head and neck, liver or kidney cancer. The chain carries TRBV2 and TRBJ1-5; tentative D call: TRBD1 (6 bases). Sample: CD4+ or CD8+ T cells sorted from blood, taken in a trial of the OX40 agonist ivuxolimab. Here the CDR3 DNA reads TGTGCCAGCATGGGATTAGGGGGGTCCAATCAGCCCCAGCATTTT. This translates into CASMGLGGSNQPQHF.